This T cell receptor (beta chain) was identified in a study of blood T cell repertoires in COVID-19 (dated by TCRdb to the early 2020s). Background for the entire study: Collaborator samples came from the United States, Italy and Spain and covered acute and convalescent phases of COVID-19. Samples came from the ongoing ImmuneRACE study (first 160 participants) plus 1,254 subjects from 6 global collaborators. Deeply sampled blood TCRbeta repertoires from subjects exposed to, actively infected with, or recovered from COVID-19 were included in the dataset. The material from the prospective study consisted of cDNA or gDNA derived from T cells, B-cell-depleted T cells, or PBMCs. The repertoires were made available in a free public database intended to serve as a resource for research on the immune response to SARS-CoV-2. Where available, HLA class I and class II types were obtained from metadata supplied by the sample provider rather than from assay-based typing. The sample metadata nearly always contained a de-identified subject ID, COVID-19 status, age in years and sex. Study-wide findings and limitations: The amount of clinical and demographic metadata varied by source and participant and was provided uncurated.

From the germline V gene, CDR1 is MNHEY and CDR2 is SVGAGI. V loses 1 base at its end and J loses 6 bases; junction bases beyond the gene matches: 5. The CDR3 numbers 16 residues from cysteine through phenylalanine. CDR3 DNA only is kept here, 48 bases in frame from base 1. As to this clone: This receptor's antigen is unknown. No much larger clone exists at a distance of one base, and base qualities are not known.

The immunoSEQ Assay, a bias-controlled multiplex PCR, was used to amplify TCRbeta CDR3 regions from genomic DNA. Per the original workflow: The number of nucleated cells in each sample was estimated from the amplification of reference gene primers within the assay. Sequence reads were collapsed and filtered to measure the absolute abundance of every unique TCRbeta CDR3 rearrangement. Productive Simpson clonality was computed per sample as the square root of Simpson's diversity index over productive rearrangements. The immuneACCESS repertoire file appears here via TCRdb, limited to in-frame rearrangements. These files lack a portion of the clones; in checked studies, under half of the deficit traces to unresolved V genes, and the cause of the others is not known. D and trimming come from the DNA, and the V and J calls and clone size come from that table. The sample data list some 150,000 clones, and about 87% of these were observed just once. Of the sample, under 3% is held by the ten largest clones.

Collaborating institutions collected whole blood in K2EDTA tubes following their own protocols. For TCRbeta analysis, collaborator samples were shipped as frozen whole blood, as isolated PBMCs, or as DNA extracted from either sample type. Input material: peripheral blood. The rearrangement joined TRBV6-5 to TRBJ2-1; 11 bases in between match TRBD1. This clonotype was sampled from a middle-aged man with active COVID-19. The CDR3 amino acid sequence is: CASSYYRTGGGNEQFF. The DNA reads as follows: TGTGCCAGCAGTTACTATAGGACAGGGGGCGGCAATGAGCAGTTCTTC.